This is a list of T cell receptor beta chains from one sample in a study of T-cell reconstitution after alpha-beta-depleted transplantation in children. TCRdb called the PCR reads again in MiXCR, with one record for every CDR3 protein. The sample yields approximately 340,000 distinct CDR3 sequences, approximately 10% seen once. The input for sequencing was PBMCs from the stem cell graft donor, taken from the stem cell graft. These TCRs come from a human donor who donated a stem cell graft to a child with acute lymphoblastic leukemia. Each CDR3 is given with its conserved first and last residue. A D gene is named only where the DNA matches it firmly. Size tells how often a clone was seen (once, few, many) or the class of an expanded clone, and some rows leave it out.

D: -
J: TRBJ2-1
size: few
V: TRBV5-1
DNA: TGCGCCAGCAGCTTGCATCGAGAAAACAATGAGCAGTTCTTC
CDR3: CASSLHRENNEQFF

D: -
J: TRBJ2-5
size: -
V: TRBV30
DNA: TGTGCCTGGAGTCAAGGGGAGATTGGAGAGACCCAGTACTTC
CDR3: CAWSQGEIGETQYF

D: -
J: TRBJ1-1
size: many
V: TRBV29-1
DNA: TGCAGCGTTGTGGACACTGAAGCTTTCTTT
CDR3: CSVVDTEAFF

D: TRBD1
J: TRBJ1-2
size: -
V: TRBV6-5
DNA: TGTGCCAGCAGTTCCCCAAAAGGACAGGCCACCTTC
CDR3: CASSSPKGQATF

D: TRBD2
J: TRBJ2-1
size: many
V: TRBV5-1
DNA: TGCGCCAGCAGCCCGTACCCCACTAGCGGGAGTGTCAATGAGCAGTTCTTC
CDR3: CASSPYPTSGSVNEQFF

D: -
J: TRBJ2-7
size: few
V: TRBV7-2
DNA: TGTGCCAGCAGCTTTTCAGCACAGTTTCCCTACTACGAGCAGTACTTC
CDR3: CASSFSAQFPYYEQYF

D: -
J: TRBJ1-3
size: -
V: TRBV20-1
DNA: TGCAGTGCTCCCTCCTCGAGATCTGGAAACACCATATATTTT
CDR3: CSAPSSRSGNTIYF

D: TRBD1
J: TRBJ2-1
size: many
V: TRBV5-1
DNA: TGCGCCAGCAGCTTTACCGGGACAGGCTCCTACAATGAGCAGTTCTTC
CDR3: CASSFTGTGSYNEQFF

D: -
J: TRBJ2-7
size: few
V: TRBV29-1
DNA: TGCAGCGTTGAGGGCATACAGGGTATCAAGTACTTC
CDR3: CSVEGIQGIKYF

D: -
J: TRBJ1-2
size: few
V: TRBV28
DNA: TGTGCCAGCACCCCGGGGGGGTATGGCTACACCTTC
CDR3: CASTPGGYGYTF

D: -
J: TRBJ2-2
size: few
V: TRBV3-1
DNA: TGTGCCAGCAGCCCTGGTAGCGCGACCGGGGAGCTGTTTTTT
CDR3: CASSPGSATGELFF

D: -
J: TRBJ2-6
size: -
V: TRBV4-1
DNA: TGCGCCAGCAGCCGGAGCGGCTCCGGGGCCAACGTCCTGACTTTC
CDR3: CASSRSGSGANVLTF

D: -
J: TRBJ1-1
size: -
V: TRBV3-1
DNA: TGTGCCAGCAGCCAAGTGCGGGGGAAGTCTGAAGCTTTCTTT
CDR3: CASSQVRGKSEAFF

D: -
J: TRBJ2-1
size: few
V: TRBV3-1
DNA: TGTGCCAGCAGCCAAGGCCCACTTCTGCAGTTCTTC
CDR3: CASSQGPLLQFF

D: -
J: TRBJ2-4
size: few
V: TRBV7-2
DNA: TGTGCCAGCAGCTTCAGGACTACCTCGAACATTCAGTACTTC
CDR3: CASSFRTTSNIQYF

D: TRBD2
J: TRBJ2-3
size: few
V: TRBV5-1
DNA: TGCGCCAGCAACGGGGGACTAGCGACAGATACGCAGTATTTT
CDR3: CASNGGLATDTQYF

D: -
J: TRBJ2-5
size: -
V: TRBV28
DNA: TGTGCCAGCAGTTCCATAAGGAGGCAAGAGACCCAGTACTTC
CDR3: CASSSIRRQETQYF

D: -
J: TRBJ2-1
size: -
V: TRBV21-1
DNA: TGTGCCAGCAGCAAACCTCCTAGCGGGAGTTGGAACAATGAGCAGTTCTTC
CDR3: CASSKPPSGSWNNEQFF

D: -
J: TRBJ2-1
size: few
V: TRBV7-7
DNA: TGTGCTAGCAGCTTTGAGGGGGGTTCGAGCAATGAGCAGTTCTTC
CDR3: CASSFEGGSSNEQFF

D: -
J: TRBJ1-1
size: -
V: TRBV12-3/TRBV12-4
DNA: TGTGCCAACAGGGAGATGAACACTGAAGCTTTCTTT
CDR3: CANREMNTEAFF

D: -
J: TRBJ2-3
size: few
V: TRBV7-2
DNA: TGTGCCAGCAGCTTATCTATAGCGGACACAGATACGCAGTATTTT
CDR3: CASSLSIADTDTQYF

D: -
J: TRBJ1-6
size: -
V: TRBV6-5
DNA: TGTGCCAGCAGTTACTCGTCGGGGGACTCACCCCTCCACTTT
CDR3: CASSYSSGDSPLHF

D: -
J: TRBJ2-1
size: -
V: TRBV4-3
DNA: TGCGCCAGCAGCCCCAGCCTTAGCGGAGGCTCCTACAATGAGCAGTTCTTC
CDR3: CASSPSLSGGSYNEQFF

D: TRBD2
J: TRBJ2-1
size: -
V: TRBV7-9
DNA: TGTGCCAGCAGCTCCTATAGCGGGAGTCCCCACAATGAGCAGTTCTTC
CDR3: CASSSYSGSPHNEQFF

D: TRBD1
J: TRBJ2-5
size: -
V: TRBV5-1
DNA: TGCGCCAGCGGACCCCGACAGGGGCGCCAAGAGACCCAGTACTTC
CDR3: CASGPRQGRQETQYF

D: TRBD1
J: TRBJ1-2
size: few
V: TRBV29-1
DNA: TGCAGCGTTGAACCGGGACAGGGGCTCTATGGCTACACCTTC
CDR3: CSVEPGQGLYGYTF

D: -
J: TRBJ2-3
size: -
V: TRBV7-2
DNA: TGTGCCAGCAGCTCCGGGAGATATTTGAGCACAGATACGCAGTATTTT
CDR3: CASSSGRYLSTDTQYF

D: TRBD2
J: TRBJ2-5
size: few
V: TRBV11-1
DNA: TGTGCCAGCAGCTTTCCTATGACTAGCGGGCCCGAACAAGAGACCCAGTACTTC
CDR3: CASSFPMTSGPEQETQYF

D: TRBD1
J: TRBJ1-5
size: -
V: TRBV20-1
DNA: TGCAGTGCTCAAACAGGGGACCAGCCCCAGCATTTT
CDR3: CSAQTGDQPQHF

D: -
J: TRBJ1-5
size: -
V: TRBV29-1
DNA: TGCAGCGCGTCGGAGGGGGACCCCAATCAGCCCCAGCATTTT
CDR3: CSASEGDPNQPQHF

D: -
J: TRBJ2-3
size: few
V: TRBV11-2
DNA: TGTGCCAGCAGCTTAGTTCCGTCTAGCCCTCGAACAGATACGCAGTATTTT
CDR3: CASSLVPSSPRTDTQYF

D: TRBD1
J: TRBJ2-2
size: few
V: TRBV25-1
DNA: TGTGCCAGCAGTGAACCCGGGACAGGGAGTACCGGGGAGCTGTTTTTT
CDR3: CASSEPGTGSTGELFF

D: -
J: TRBJ1-1
size: few
V: TRBV9
DNA: TGTGCCAGCAGCGTTGAACCGAACACTGAAGCTTTCTTT
CDR3: CASSVEPNTEAFF

D: -
J: TRBJ2-7
size: -
V: TRBV10-3
DNA: TGTGCCATCAGTGGCCCCGGGACGGAGAGCTCCTACGAGCAGTACTTC
CDR3: CAISGPGTESSYEQYF

D: TRBD2
J: TRBJ2-7
size: -
V: TRBV6-5
DNA: TGTGCCAGCAGTTACTCGGGGAACTTTATCGGGAGGAGTATCCACGAGCAGTACTTC
CDR3: CASSYSGNFIGRSIHEQYF

D: TRBD2
J: TRBJ2-7
size: -
V: TRBV11-2
DNA: TGTGCCAGCAGCTTATCTGTACTAGCGGGATTTACCAAGCAGGACGAGCAGTACTTC
CDR3: CASSLSVLAGFTKQDEQYF

D: -
J: TRBJ2-1
size: -
V: TRBV3-1
DNA: TGTGCCAGCAGCCAATCCAGAGGATCAGAACAATGGGAGCAGTTCTTC
CDR3: CASSQSRGSEQWEQFF

D: TRBD2
J: TRBJ2-1
size: few
V: TRBV7-2
DNA: TGTGCCAGCAGCTTCCCCCGGGGCGGGAGGGCCTTGAATGAGCAGTTCTTC
CDR3: CASSFPRGGRALNEQFF

D: -
J: TRBJ2-1
size: medium-sized
V: TRBV7-2
DNA: TGTGCCAGCAGCCTGCATGGTGAGCAGTTCTTC
CDR3: CASSLHGEQFF

D: TRBD1
J: TRBJ1-1
size: -
V: TRBV28
DNA: TGTGCCAGCAGCCACTCTCCGGACAGGGTCGCTGAAGCTTTCTTT
CDR3: CASSHSPDRVAEAFF

D: -
J: TRBJ2-5
size: few
V: TRBV5-6
DNA: TGTGCCAGCAGCTTGGCGGTACAGACAGAGACCCAGTACTTC
CDR3: CASSLAVQTETQYF

D: -
J: TRBJ2-7
size: few
V: TRBV7-6
DNA: TGTGCCAGCACCCCGGGCCGGGACTTACATCTGGAGTACTTC
CDR3: CASTPGRDLHLEYF

D: TRBD2
J: TRBJ2-5
size: few
V: TRBV3-1
DNA: TGTGCCAGCAGCCAAGTGGATAGCGGGAATGACCAAGAGACCCAGTACTTC
CDR3: CASSQVDSGNDQETQYF

D: TRBD1
J: TRBJ1-1
size: -
V: TRBV20-1
DNA: TGCAGTGCTCACGACAGGGGTTGGGCTGAAGCTTTCTTT
CDR3: CSAHDRGWAEAFF

D: -
J: TRBJ1-1
size: many
V: TRBV20-1
DNA: TGCAGTGCTAGAGATCGATTTTCCTCGAACACTGAAGCTTTCTTT
CDR3: CSARDRFSSNTEAFF

D: -
J: TRBJ2-2
size: -
V: TRBV27
DNA: TGTGCCAGCAGTTTATGGGCCACCGGGGCGCTGTTTTTT
CDR3: CASSLWATGALFF

D: -
J: TRBJ1-1
size: -
V: TRBV19
DNA: TGTGCCAGTAGTGCCCCTCTAACAGGGCGGACGGAAGCTTTCTTT
CDR3: CASSAPLTGRTEAFF

D: -
J: TRBJ2-3
size: many
V: TRBV24-1
DNA: TGTGCCACCAGTGATCCGAGATTAAGCACAGATACGCAGTATTTT
CDR3: CATSDPRLSTDTQYF

D: TRBD2
J: TRBJ2-3
size: few
V: TRBV20-1
DNA: TGCAGTGCAAAGGGACTAGCGGACCGCACAGATACGCAGTATTTT
CDR3: CSAKGLADRTDTQYF

D: -
J: TRBJ2-2
size: -
V: TRBV20-1
DNA: TGCAGTGCTAGACTAGTTAACACCGGGGAGCTGTTTTTT
CDR3: CSARLVNTGELFF

D: -
J: TRBJ2-7
size: -
V: TRBV5-1
DNA: TGCGCCAGCAGCTCCGGACAGCACTCCTACGAGCAGTACTTC
CDR3: CASSSGQHSYEQYF